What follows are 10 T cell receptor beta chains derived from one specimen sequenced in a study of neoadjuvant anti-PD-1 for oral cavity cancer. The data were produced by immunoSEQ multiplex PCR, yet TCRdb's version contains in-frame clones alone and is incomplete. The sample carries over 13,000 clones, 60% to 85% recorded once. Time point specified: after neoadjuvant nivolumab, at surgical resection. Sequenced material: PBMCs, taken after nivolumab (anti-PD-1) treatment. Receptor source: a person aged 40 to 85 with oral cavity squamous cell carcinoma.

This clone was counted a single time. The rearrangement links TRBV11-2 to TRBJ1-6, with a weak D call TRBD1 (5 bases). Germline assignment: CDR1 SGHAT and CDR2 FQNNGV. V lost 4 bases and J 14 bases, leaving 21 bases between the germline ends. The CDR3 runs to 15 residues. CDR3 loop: CASSSFPRGGRSLHF. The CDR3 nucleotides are TGTGCCAGCAGCTCCTTCCCGAGGGGTGGGAGATCCCTCCACTTT.

CDR3 sequence: CASSLTGANQPQHF. CDR3 coding DNA: TGTGCCAGCAGCTTAACAGGGGCCAATCAGCCCCAGCATTTT. The chain has TRBV7-3 and TRBJ1-5, with D tentatively TRBD1 (5 bases). The CDR3 totals 14 residues. Looked up from germline, CDR1 is SGHTA and CDR2 is FQGTGA. The germline V and J ends were trimmed by 0 bases and 3 bases, with 6 bases remaining between them.

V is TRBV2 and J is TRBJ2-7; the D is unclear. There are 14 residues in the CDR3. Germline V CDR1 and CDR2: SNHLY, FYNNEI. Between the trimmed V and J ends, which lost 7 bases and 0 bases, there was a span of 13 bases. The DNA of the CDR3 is TGTGCCAGCATTAAACAGACGAACTCCTACGAGCAGTACTTC. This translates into CASIKQTNSYEQYF. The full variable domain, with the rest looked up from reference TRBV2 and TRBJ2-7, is EPEVTQTPSHQVTQMGQEVILRCVPISNHLYFYWYRQILGQKVEFLVSFYNNEISEKSEIFDDQFSVERPDGSNFTLKIRSTKLEDSAMYFCASIKQTNSYEQYFGPGTRLTVT.

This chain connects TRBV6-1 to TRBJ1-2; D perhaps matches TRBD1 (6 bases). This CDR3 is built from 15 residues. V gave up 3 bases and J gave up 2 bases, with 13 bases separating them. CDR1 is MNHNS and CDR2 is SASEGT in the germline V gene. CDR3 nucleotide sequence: TGTGCCAGCAGTGAGCACCTAACAGGGAACTATGGCTACACCTTC. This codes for CASSEHLTGNYGYTF.

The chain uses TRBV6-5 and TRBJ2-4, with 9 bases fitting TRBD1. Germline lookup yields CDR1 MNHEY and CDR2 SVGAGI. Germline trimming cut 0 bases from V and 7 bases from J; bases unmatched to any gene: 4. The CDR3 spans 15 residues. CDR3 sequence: CASSYSTGGGNIQYF. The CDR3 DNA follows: TGTGCCAGCAGTTACTCTACAGGGGGCGGGAACATTCAGTACTTC.

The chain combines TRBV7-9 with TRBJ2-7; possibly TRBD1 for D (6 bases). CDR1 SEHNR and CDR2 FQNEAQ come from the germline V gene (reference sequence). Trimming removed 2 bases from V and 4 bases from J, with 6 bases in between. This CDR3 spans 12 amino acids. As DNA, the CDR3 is TGTGCCAGCAGCTTAAGGGGGTACGAGCAGTACTTC. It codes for CASSLRGYEQYF.

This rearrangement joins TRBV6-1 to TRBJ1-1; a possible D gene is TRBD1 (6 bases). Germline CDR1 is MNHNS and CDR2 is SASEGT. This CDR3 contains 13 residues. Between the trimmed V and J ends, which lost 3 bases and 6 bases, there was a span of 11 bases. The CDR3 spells CASSDRGRAEAFF. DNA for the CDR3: TGTGCCAGCAGTGACAGGGGCCGAGCTGAAGCTTTCTTT.

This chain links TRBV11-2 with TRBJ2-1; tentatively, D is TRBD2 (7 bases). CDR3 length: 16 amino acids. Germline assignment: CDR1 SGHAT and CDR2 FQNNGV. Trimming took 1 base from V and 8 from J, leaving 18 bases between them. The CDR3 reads CASSLVWQGRGDEQFF. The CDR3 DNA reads TGTGCCAGCAGCTTAGTGTGGCAGGGGAGGGGCGATGAGCAGTTCTTC.

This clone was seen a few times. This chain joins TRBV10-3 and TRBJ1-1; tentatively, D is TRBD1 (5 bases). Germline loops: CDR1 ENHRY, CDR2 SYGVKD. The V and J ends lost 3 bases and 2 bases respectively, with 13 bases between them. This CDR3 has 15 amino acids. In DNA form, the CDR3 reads TGTGCCATCAGTGAAGGGGTGACAGAAAACACTGAAGCTTTCTTT. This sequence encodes CAISEGVTENTEAFF.

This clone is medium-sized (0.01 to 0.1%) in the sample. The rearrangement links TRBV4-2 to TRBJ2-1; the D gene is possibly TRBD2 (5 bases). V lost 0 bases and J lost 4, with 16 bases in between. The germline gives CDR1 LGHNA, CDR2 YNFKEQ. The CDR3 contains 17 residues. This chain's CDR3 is CASSQDLLAFIYNEQFF. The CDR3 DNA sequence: TGTGCCAGCAGCCAAGATTTGCTAGCCTTCATTTACAATGAGCAGTTCTTC.